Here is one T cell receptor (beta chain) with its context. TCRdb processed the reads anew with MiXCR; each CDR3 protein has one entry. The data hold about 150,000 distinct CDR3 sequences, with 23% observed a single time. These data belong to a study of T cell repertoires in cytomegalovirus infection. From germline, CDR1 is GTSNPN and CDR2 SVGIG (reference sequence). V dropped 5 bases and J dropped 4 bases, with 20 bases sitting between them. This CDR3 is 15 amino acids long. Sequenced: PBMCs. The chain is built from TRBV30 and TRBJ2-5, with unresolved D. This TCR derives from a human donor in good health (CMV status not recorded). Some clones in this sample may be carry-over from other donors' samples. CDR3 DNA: TGTGCCTGGCGATCTACCTCGACTCCTAGAGAGACCCAGTACTTC. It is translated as CAWRSTSTPRETQYF. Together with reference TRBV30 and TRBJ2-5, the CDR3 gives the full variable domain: SQTIHQWPATLVQPVGSPLSLECTVEGTSNPNLYWYRQAAGRGLQLLFYSVGIGQISSEVPQNLSASRPQDRQFILSSKKLLLSDSGFYLCAWRSTSTPRETQYFGPGTRLLVL.